This entry lists 14 T cell receptor beta chains sequenced from one sample in a study of technical replicates of blood from several donors (dated by TCRdb to about 2017). The library was built by means of the immunoSEQ multiplex PCR assay. TCRdb took this table from immuneACCESS and kept in-frame rearrangements with V and J called. Such tables lack part of the clones; where checked against another copy, unresolved V genes explain under half of the gap, and the rest is unexplained. The sample records more than 65,000 clones, roughly 95% of which are singletons. The ten biggest clones cover around 0.4% of the sample. Sequencing input: T cells isolated from PBMCs. The receptors originated from a human donor in good health.

V and J are TRBV6-1 and TRBJ2-3, with D perhaps matching TRBD1 (7 bases). CDR1 and CDR2 from the germline V gene are MNHNS and SASEGT. Trimming took off 6 bases at V and 2 bases at J, with 12 bases between the two ends. The CDR3 runs to 14 residues. The chain's CDR3 is CASREGQITDTQYF. The CDR3 coding sequence is TGTGCCAGCAGGGAGGGACAGATCACAGATACGCAGTATTTT.

The rearrangement joins TRBV6-6 to TRBJ1-4; D gene unclear. The CDR3 totals 14 residues. The germline V gene has CDR1 MNHNY and CDR2 SVGAGI (reference sequence). Trimming took off 0 bases at V and 8 bases at J, with 10 bases between the two ends. This CDR3 reads CASSYSPDREKLFF. The CDR3 nucleotides are TGTGCCAGCAGTTACTCGCCAGATCGAGAAAAACTGTTTTTT.

V gene TRBV27 combines with J gene TRBJ2-5; D may be TRBD1 (6 bases). The germline V gene has CDR1 MNHEY and CDR2 SMNVEV (reference sequence). V was pared by 8 bases and J by 2 bases, with 12 bases between. The CDR3 totals 13 residues. This CDR3 reads CASAVQGQETQYF. CDR3 bases: TGTGCCAGCGCAGTTCAGGGGCAAGAGACCCAGTACTTC.

The chain is built from TRBV9 and TRBJ2-2; weak D call: TRBD2 (5 bases). V lost 0 bases to trimming and J lost 0 bases, with 15 bases between them. Looked up from germline, CDR1 is SGDLS and CDR2 is YYNGEE. This CDR3 has 18 residues. The CDR3 nucleotides read TGTGCCAGCAGCGTAGATCACCAGCGGATCGCGAACACCGGGGAGCTGTTTTTT. Its protein product is CASSVDHQRIANTGELFF. Full variable domain (remainder filled in from reference TRBV9 and TRBJ2-2): DSGVTQTPKHLITATGQRVTLRCSPRSGDLSVYWYQQSLDQGLQFLIQYYNGEERAKGNILERFSAQQFPDLHSELNLSSLELGDSALYFCASSVDHQRIANTGELFFGEGSRLTVL.

The DNA for the CDR3 is TGTGCCAGCAGCGTAACAGGTTTAAGCTCTGGAAACACCATATATTTT. The encoded protein is CASSVTGLSSGNTIYF. This chain links TRBV9 with TRBJ1-3; possibly TRBD1 for D (5 bases). Trimming removed 1 base at V and 0 bases at J, with 11 bases between. Per the germline V gene, CDR1 is SGDLS and CDR2 is YYNGEE. The CDR3 length is 16 residues.

The V gene is TRBV9, the J gene TRBJ1-5; D is possibly TRBD1 (6 bases). Germline values: CDR1 SGDLS, CDR2 YYNGEE. V gave up 3 bases and J gave up 5 bases, with 12 bases separating them. CDR3 length: 14 amino acids. CDR3 sequence (DNA): TGTGCCAGCAGCGAGGGGGTAAGCGATCAGCCCCAGCATTTT. Translation: CASSEGVSDQPQHF.

The chain is built from TRBV6-6 and TRBJ2-1; the match to TRBD2 covers 8 bases. This CDR3 comprises 14 residues. J was trimmed by 4 bases and V by 4 bases; bases with no gene match: 3. Germline V gives CDR1 MNHNY, CDR2 SVGAGI (reference sequence). CDR3 nucleotides: TGTGCCAGCAGTTTCGGGAGGGGGTACAATGAGCAGTTCTTC. Translated, it gives CASSFGRGYNEQFF.

The V gene is TRBV16, the J gene TRBJ1-5, with D tentatively TRBD1 (5 bases). The CDR3 is 16 residues long. Germline lookup yields CDR1 KGHSY and CDR2 FQNENV. Trimming pared 2 bases from V and 4 bases from J, leaving 15 bases between. The CDR3 DNA reads as TGTGCCAGCAGCCAAGTCTATCAGGGTTATAATCAGCCCCAGCATTTT. It codes for CASSQVYQGYNQPQHF.

V gene TRBV7-9 combines with J gene TRBJ1-1; D unclear. Germline V lookup: CDR1 SEHNR, CDR2 FQNEAQ (reference sequence). V lost 5 bases to trimming and J lost 3 bases, with 10 bases between them. This CDR3 has 13 residues. The CDR3 DNA is TGTGCCAGCAGCCACGGGTCGGACACTGAAGCTTTCTTT. This encodes CASSHGSDTEAFF.

The CDR3 region has the DNA TGTGCCAGCAGCGTGACTAGCGGGGATTCCTACAATGAGCAGTTCTTC. Amino acid sequence: CASSVTSGDSYNEQFF. This chain joins TRBV9 and TRBJ2-1; TRBD2 matches at 11 bases. The germline V gene encodes CDR1 SGDLS and CDR2 YYNGEE. V lost 2 bases and J lost 1; bases outside the gene matches: 2. The CDR3 runs 16 residues.

The chain couples TRBV28 to TRBJ1-2, with TRBD1 as a possible D gene (6 bases). CDR1 and CDR2 (germline): MDHEN, SYDVKM. The CDR3 runs to 14 residues. The V and J ends lost 4 bases and 4 bases respectively, with 13 bases between them. In DNA, the CDR3 is TGTGCCAGCAGTTCCGGGACACTCGTCTATGGCTACACCTTC. Translating it yields CASSSGTLVYGYTF.

This clone was found once. V and J are TRBV4-1 and TRBJ2-1, with D possibly TRBD2 on 6 matching bases. V gave up 1 base and J gave up 6 bases, with 19 bases separating them. Germline loops: CDR1 MGHRA, CDR2 YSYEKL. The CDR3 sequence is 17 residues long. In nucleotides, the CDR3 is TGCGCCAGCAGCCAAGGTCTATTCGGGCTAGCGCTCAATGAGCAGTTCTTC. Its translation: CASSQGLFGLALNEQFF.

The chain combines TRBV5-1 with TRBJ2-1; possible D gene TRBD2, 5 bases. The CDR3 sequence is 13 residues long. Germline V CDR1 and CDR2: SGHRS, YFSETQ. V dropped 4 bases and J dropped 3 bases, with 8 bases sitting between them. The CDR3 reads CASSPRDYNEQFF. Written as DNA, the CDR3 is TGCGCCAGCAGCCCTCGGGACTACAATGAGCAGTTCTTC.

This chain links TRBV6-5 with TRBJ2-1, with D possibly being TRBD1 (5 bases). The CDR3 has 14 residues. Between the trimmed V and J ends, which lost 2 bases and 6 bases, there was a span of 11 bases. In germline, CDR1 is MNHEY, CDR2 SVGAGI. The CDR3 loop is CASSYRQGGNEQFF. Here the CDR3 DNA reads TGTGCCAGCAGTTACAGGCAGGGCGGCAATGAGCAGTTCTTC.